This entry lists 22 T cell receptor beta chains sequenced from one sample in a study of shared clonotypes between healthy human individuals. The method was immunoSEQ multiplex PCR; TCRdb's version includes in-frame clones alone and lacks a portion of them. The sample has some 500,000 clones; roughly 78% are singletons. What was sequenced was PBMCs. The receptors come from a middle-aged woman in good health. Some clones in this sample may be carry-over from other donors' samples.

The chain joins TRBV2 to TRBJ2-2; D is unclear. V lost 6 bases and J 6 bases, leaving 11 bases between the germline ends. The CDR3 is made up of 13 amino acids. Germline CDR1 SNHLY, CDR2 FYNNEI. Written as DNA, the CDR3 is TGTGCCAGCAGCGCTGAGACGCCCGGGGAGCTGTTTTTT. Translated, it gives CASSAETPGELFF.

This clone showed up just once. This sequence joins TRBV7-9 and TRBJ1-2; 7 nucleotides line up with TRBD1. The length of the CDR3 is 15 residues. The V gene's germline CDR1 is SEHNR and CDR2 FQNEAQ (reference sequence). The ends lost 2 bases at V and 3 bases at J; junction bases unmatched: 6. In nucleotides, the CDR3 is TGTGCCAGCAGCTTAACGGGACAGTCCTACTATGGCTACACCTTC. It codes for CASSLTGQSYYGYTF. The whole variable domain, remainder taken from reference TRBV7-9 and TRBJ1-2, is DTGVSQNPRHKITKRGQNVTFRCDPISEHNRLYWYRQTLGQGPEFLTYFQNEAQLEKSRLLSDRFSAERPKGSFSTLEIQRTEQGDSAMYLCASSLTGQSYYGYTFGSGTRLTVV.

As for this clone: Other DNA sequences in this specimen translate into the identical CDR3. V usage is TRBV9 and J usage is TRBJ1-1, with D tentatively TRBD1 (5 bases). Germline assignment: CDR1 SGDLS and CDR2 YYNGEE. This CDR3 is 14 amino acids long. Trimming shortened V by 0 bases and J by 0 bases, and 6 bases separated the two germline ends. The CDR3: CASSVGQLNTEAFF. The CDR3 DNA reads as TGTGCCAGCAGCGTAGGACAGTTGAACACTGAAGCTTTCTTT.

This clone was seen just once. The genes are TRBV7-9 and TRBJ2-1, with 8 bases aligning to TRBD2. Germline CDR1 SEHNR, CDR2 FQNEAQ (reference sequence). The V segment lost 5 bases and the J segment 8 bases; nucleotides outside the gene matches: 11. This CDR3 region has 15 residues. CDR3 nucleotide sequence: TGTGCCAGCAGCGCCTCGCCGGGACTAGTGTATGAGCAGTTCTTC. Encoded protein: CASSASPGLVYEQFF.

The V and J genes are TRBV19 and TRBJ2-7; TRBD1 or TRBD2 may be the D gene (5 bases each). CDR3 length equals 16 residues. The V end lost 4 bases, the J end lost 3 bases, and 19 bases lay between the germline ends. CDR1 and CDR2 (germline): LNHDA, SQIVND (reference sequence). The CDR3 sequence: CASSSGEQGRFYEQYF. Written as DNA, the CDR3 is TGTGCCAGTAGTAGTGGGGAGCAGGGTCGGTTCTACGAGCAGTACTTC.

A word on this clone: A read error is the likely source, as a far larger clone sits one nucleotide away. The gene calls are TRBV11-2 and TRBJ2-5, with D possibly being TRBD1 (5 bases). The CDR3 consists of 12 residues. The germline CDR1 and CDR2 sequences are SGHAT and FQNNGV. The CDR3 loop reads CASRQGMETQHF. The CDR3 DNA reads TGTGCCAGCAGGCAGGGAATGGAGACCCAGCACTTC. Looking up the rest from reference TRBV11-2 and TRBJ2-5 gives the full variable domain: EAGVAQSPRYKIIEKRQSVAFWCNPISGHATLYWYQQILGQGPKLLIQFQNNGVVDDSQLPKDRFSAERLKGVDSTLKIQPAKLEDSAVYLCASRQGMETQHFGPGTRLLVL.

This clone was detected only once. The rearrangement links TRBV11-2 to TRBJ1-1, with a possible D match to TRBD1 (6 bases). The CDR3 totals 15 residues. Looked up from germline, CDR1 is SGHAT and CDR2 is FQNNGV. V was shortened by 4 bases and J by 2 bases, with 14 bases between the two germline ends. The CDR3 spells CASSSDGQYNTEAFF. The CDR3 region has the DNA TGTGCCAGCAGCTCAGATGGACAGTACAACACTGAAGCTTTCTTT.

As for this clone: Just one base apart from a much larger clone, this may be a read error. The chain has TRBV7-9 and TRBJ2-2; 8 bases are a match to TRBD1. There are 17 residues in the CDR3. J gave up 5 bases and V 10 bases, and 18 bases lay outside the gene matches. The V gene's germline CDR1 is SEHNR and CDR2 FQNEAQ (reference sequence). This CDR3 is CAIGGQGVLTGTGELFF. CDR3 in DNA: TGTGCCATCGGTGGACAGGGTGTACTAACGGGGACCGGGGAGCTGTTTTTT.

V is TRBV7-3 and J is TRBJ2-1; 7 nucleotides agree with TRBD2. Germline V gene data show CDR1 as SGHTA and CDR2 as FQGTGA. CDR3 size: 14 residues. V dropped 4 bases and J dropped 8; count of bases not matched to a gene: 8. The CDR3 here is CASSSLSSGDEQFF. Here the CDR3 DNA reads TGTGCCAGCAGCTCACTTTCTAGCGGAGATGAGCAGTTCTTC.

Regarding this clone: The junction does not match germline at one end; this may be a read error. The V call is TRBV10-3, the J call TRBJ1-2; 9 nucleotides match TRBD1. This CDR3 contains 15 residues. Germline loops: CDR1 ENHRY, CDR2 SYGVKD. CDR3 DNA sequence: TGTGCCAGCAGTTCCCCCGGGACAGGGTTGTTTGGCTACACCTTC. It codes for CASSSPGTGLFGYTF.

The chain carries TRBV7-3 and TRBJ2-2; D not resolved. CDR1 is SGHTA, CDR2 FQGTGA, per germline. V was clipped by 3 bases and J by 2 bases, with 10 bases between them. This CDR3 has 15 amino acids. As DNA, the CDR3 is TGTGCCAGCAGCTTTTCCCGAGACAACACCGGGGAGCTGTTTTTT. It yields the protein CASSFSRDNTGELFF.

This sequence joins TRBV20-1 and TRBJ2-7; D remains ambiguous. Germline values: CDR1 DFQATT, CDR2 SNEGSKA (reference sequence). The CDR3 has 11 residues. V was shortened by 7 bases and J by 0 bases, with 7 bases between the two germline ends. Written as DNA, the CDR3 is TGCAGTGTGGCGGACTCCTACGAGCAGTACTTC. Amino acid sequence: CSVADSYEQYF.

V is TRBV15 and J is TRBJ2-1; unclear D gene. This CDR3 region has 15 residues. CDR1 is LNHNV, CDR2 YYDKDF, per germline (reference sequence). V was trimmed by 0 bases and J by 3 bases, leaving 9 bases between them. The CDR3 region has the DNA TGTGCCACCAGCAGAGAGGGATTCCACTACAATGAGCAGTTCTTC. Protein sequence: CATSREGFHYNEQFF.

This clone occurred once. The chain recombines TRBV28 with TRBJ1-5; D may be TRBD1 (5 bases). CDR3 length equals 16 residues. V gave up 6 bases and J gave up 2 bases, with 17 bases separating them. Germline CDR1 and CDR2: MDHEN and SYDVKM. CDR3 sequence: CASRPPQGMGNQPQHF. The CDR3 bases are TGTGCCAGCAGACCCCCTCAGGGTATGGGCAATCAGCCCCAGCATTTT.

This clone came up once. This chain links TRBV2 with TRBJ2-7; D might be TRBD2 (6 bases). Trimming took off 2 bases at V and 4 bases at J, with 12 bases between the two ends. From germline, CDR1 is SNHLY and CDR2 FYNNEI. CDR3 length: 14 residues. CDR3: CASSEIAEGYEQYF. DNA for the CDR3: TGTGCCAGCAGTGAAATAGCGGAGGGGTACGAGCAGTACTTC.

The V gene is TRBV5-1, the J gene TRBJ2-3; D gene unclear. The CDR3 contains 15 residues. The germline V and J ends were trimmed by 0 bases and 1 base, with 9 bases remaining between them. CDR1 and CDR2 (germline): SGHRS, YFSETQ. DNA of the CDR3: TGCGCCAGCAGCTTGGATCCTTCGGGCACAGATACGCAGTATTTT. Amino acid sequence: CASSLDPSGTDTQYF. Variable domain in full (rest from reference TRBV5-1 and TRBJ2-3): KAGVTQTPRYLIKTRGQQVTLSCSPISGHRSVSWYQQTPGQGLQFLFEYFSETQRNKGNFPGRFSGRQFSNSRSEMNVSTLELGDSALYLCASSLDPSGTDTQYFGPGTRLTVL.

V and J are TRBV28 and TRBJ1-2, with 10 bases aligning to TRBD1. With V trimmed by 7 bases and J by 6 bases, 8 bases remained unmatched. Germline CDR1 reads MDHEN; CDR2 reads SYDVKM. The CDR3 runs 14 residues. The CDR3 DNA reads as TGTGCCAGCATCCCAACGGGGACAGGGGATGGCTACACCTTC. As protein: CASIPTGTGDGYTF.

This clone was observed a handful of times. The junction differs from germline at one of its ends, possibly a read error. The chain combines TRBV2 with TRBJ1-5; 7 bases match TRBD1. CDR3 size: 13 residues. The germline V gene has CDR1 SNHLY and CDR2 FYNNEI. The CDR3, as DNA: TGTGCCAGCCGTGAGGGGGCCGGGCAGCCCCAGCATTTT. Its translation is CASREGAGQPQHF.

In this sample, this clone turned up once. This sequence joins TRBV12-5 and TRBJ2-1; a weak D match, TRBD2 (6 bases). The CDR3 has 16 amino acids. V gave up 4 bases and J gave up 3 bases, with 16 bases separating them. Germline V gene lookup returns CDR1 LGHNT and CDR2 FRNRAP. In nucleotides, the CDR3 is TGTGCTAGTGGTTATTGGGTAGGGCGGGGCTACAATGAGCAGTTCTTC. It encodes CASGYWVGRGYNEQFF.

This clone has ten or more counts. This chain's CDR3 is CASTTMPDRGLEQYF. DNA of the CDR3: TGTGCCAGCACCACTATGCCGGACAGGGGGCTCGAGCAGTACTTC. The chain combines TRBV6-5 with TRBJ2-7, with TRBD1 matching 11 bases. Germline CDR1 and CDR2: MNHEY and SVGAGI. The CDR3 loop spans 15 amino acids. With 7 bases clipped from V and 6 bases from J, the junction kept 11 bases outside the gene matches.

The rearrangement uses TRBV4-2 and TRBJ2-7, with D unresolved. V lost 1 base and J 3 bases, leaving 7 bases between the germline ends. The germline V gene has CDR1 LGHNA and CDR2 YNFKEQ. This CDR3 is built from 13 residues. CDR3 sequence: CASSQAGLYEQYF. The CDR3 coding sequence is TGTGCCAGCAGCCAAGCTGGCCTCTACGAGCAGTACTTC.

The rearrangement links TRBV7-8 to TRBJ2-1; D is uncertain. In germline, CDR1 is SGHVS, CDR2 FQNEAQ. This CDR3 has 11 residues. Trimming shortened V by 2 bases and J by 8 bases, and 4 bases separated the two germline ends. The CDR3 loop reads CASSLSDEQFF. In DNA, the CDR3 is TGTGCCAGCAGCTTAAGCGATGAGCAGTTCTTC.